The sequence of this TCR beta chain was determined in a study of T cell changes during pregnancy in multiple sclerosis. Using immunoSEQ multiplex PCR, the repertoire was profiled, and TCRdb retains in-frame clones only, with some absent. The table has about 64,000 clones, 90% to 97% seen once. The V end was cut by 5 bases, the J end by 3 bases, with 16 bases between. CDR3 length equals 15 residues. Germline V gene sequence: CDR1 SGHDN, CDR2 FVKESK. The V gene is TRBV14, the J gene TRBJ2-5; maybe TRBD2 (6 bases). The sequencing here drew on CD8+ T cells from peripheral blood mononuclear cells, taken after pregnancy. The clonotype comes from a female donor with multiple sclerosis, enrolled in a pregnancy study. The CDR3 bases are TGTGCCAGCAGCATCCGGCGAACGGGAGAAGAGACCCAGTACTTC. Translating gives CASSIRRTGEETQYF.